These 20 T cell receptor beta chains were all obtained from the same sample, sequenced in a study of T cells in Graves' hyperthyroidism and ophthalmopathy. The investigators amplified TCR beta CDR3 regions from RNA transcripts. An initial round of RT-PCR targeting the TCR CDR3 relied on the HTBI primer set. TCRdb processed the multiplex PCR reads anew with MiXCR; each CDR3 protein has one entry. Found here are some 510,000 distinct CDR3 sequences, 35% to 55% of them singletons; the top ten hold nearly 8.5%. What was sequenced was peripheral blood or thyroid tissue (not recorded which). These receptors were taken from a woman younger than 30 with Graves' hyperthyroidism.

Notes on this clonotype: A much more abundant neighbour one base away suggests this may be a read error. The V and J genes are TRBV10-3 and TRBJ2-5; TRBD2 might be the D (6 bases). Trimming took 3 bases from V and 4 from J, leaving 12 bases between them. Germline assignment: CDR1 ENHRY and CDR2 SYGVKD. CDR3 size: 14 residues. CDR3 amino acids: CAISDGTSRETQYF. The DNA of the CDR3 is TGTGCCATCAGTGACGGGACTTCTAGAGAGACCCAGTACTTC.

The rearrangement joins TRBV10-3 to TRBJ1-2; D is possibly TRBD1 (6 bases). The CDR3 spans 17 residues. V dropped 6 bases and J dropped 5 bases, with 25 bases sitting between them. CDR1 ENHRY and CDR2 SYGVKD come from the germline V gene. CDR3 amino acids: CAIRGQGTKHTGYGYTF. In DNA form, the CDR3 reads TGTGCCATCAGGGGACAAGGAACTAAACACACCGGGTATGGCTACACCTTC.

The sample holds many counts of this clonotype. J is TRBJ2-5 and V is TRBV7-2, with D perhaps TRBD1 (5 bases). Trimming removed 0 bases from V and 2 bases from J, with 10 bases in between. In germline, CDR1 is SGHTA, CDR2 FQGNSA. This CDR3 is built from 15 residues. CDR3 bases: TGTGCCAGCAGCTTAGCATCAGGGTGGCAAGAGACCCAGTACTTC. Translation gives CASSLASGWQETQYF.

This clonotype was recorded at least ten times. The chain uses TRBV7-2 and TRBJ1-5; 10 bases match TRBD1. Trimming at V came to 5 bases and at J to 7 bases, leaving 5 bases not matched to a gene. Germline V gene sequence: CDR1 SGHTA, CDR2 FQGNSA. CDR3 length: 14 residues. CDR3 sequence (DNA): TGTGCCAGCAGCCGGACAGGGGGTGAACAGCCCCAGCATTTT. This sequence encodes CASSRTGGEQPQHF.

This sequence joins TRBV7-9 and TRBJ1-1, with a possible D match to TRBD1 (6 bases). In germline, CDR1 is SEHNR, CDR2 FQNEAQ (reference sequence). V gave up 5 bases and J gave up 3 bases, with 16 bases separating them. The CDR3 has 15 residues. CDR3 sequence: CASSPKQGRYTEAFF. The CDR3 bases are TGTGCCAGCAGCCCTAAACAGGGTCGTTACACTGAAGCTTTCTTT.

The chain carries TRBV9 and TRBJ1-1; TRBD1 aligns across 9 bases. CDR3 length equals 17 residues. Germline CDR1 SGDLS, CDR2 YYNGEE. V was clipped by 4 bases and J by 3 bases; unmatched bases: 13. Here the CDR3 reads CASSSGQGRLFDTEAFF. CDR3 sequence (DNA): TGTGCCAGCAGCTCCGGACAGGGGAGGCTCTTTGACACTGAAGCTTTCTTT.

V is TRBV6-5 and J is TRBJ2-6, with 7 bases that match TRBD1. Germline values: CDR1 MNHEY, CDR2 SVGAGI. With 4 bases clipped from V and 2 bases from J, the junction kept 8 bases outside the gene matches. The CDR3 has 17 residues. The CDR3 spells CASSLFPGQAGANVLTF. Here the CDR3 DNA reads TGTGCCAGCAGTTTATTTCCTGGACAGGCTGGGGCCAACGTCCTGACTTTC.

This clonotype was picked up many times. The chain joins TRBV10-3 to TRBJ2-2, with D unclear. This CDR3 contains 15 residues. Germline-derived CDR1 and CDR2 are ENHRY and SYGVKD. V dropped 3 bases and J dropped 5 bases, with 13 bases sitting between them. Here the CDR3 reads CAISDAARQTGELFF. CDR3 nucleotides: TGTGCCATCAGTGACGCCGCGAGACAAACCGGGGAGCTGTTTTTT.

There are a few counts of this clonotype. This chain connects TRBV5-6 to TRBJ1-5; 7 nucleotides line up with TRBD1. There are 14 residues in the CDR3. J lost 5 bases, V lost 2 bases, and 4 bases had no gene match. Looked up from germline, CDR1 is SGHDT and CDR2 is YYEEEE. CDR3 residues: CASSLAQGDQPQHF. The CDR3 bases are TGTGCCAGCAGCTTAGCGCAGGGGGATCAGCCCCAGCATTTT.

This chain links TRBV25-1 with TRBJ1-6; 8 nucleotides line up with TRBD1. V dropped 0 bases and J dropped 7; count of bases not matched to a gene: 5. Germline V gene data show CDR1 as MGHDK and CDR2 as SYGVNS. The CDR3 extends over 16 amino acids. DNA of the CDR3: TGTGCCAGCAGTGAATATGGACAGGGACAGAATTCACCCCTCCACTTT. Its translation is CASSEYGQGQNSPLHF.

This clonotype occurred many times. V and J are TRBV12-3 or TRBV12-4 and TRBJ1-5; 7 positions agree with TRBD1. The V segment lost 4 bases and the J segment 5 bases; nucleotides outside the gene matches: 8. This CDR3 contains 15 residues. CDR3 region: CASSSIRDSDQPQHF. As DNA, the CDR3 is TGTGCCAGCAGTTCTATCAGGGACAGTGATCAGCCCCAGCATTTT.

The rearrangement joins TRBV20-1 to TRBJ1-3; no reliable D call. V dropped 3 bases and J dropped 0 bases, with 15 bases sitting between them. Per germline, CDR1 DFQATT and CDR2 SNEGSKA (reference sequence). The CDR3 runs 16 residues. The CDR3 bases are TGCAGTGCTAGTCTCCTCCCTGCACTCTCTGGAAACACCATATATTTT. Translating it yields CSASLLPALSGNTIYF.

Many counts were recorded for this clonotype. This chain uses TRBV7-8 with TRBJ2-5; D unresolved. V was shortened by 5 bases and J by 5 bases, with 9 bases between the two germline ends. This CDR3 contains 12 residues. CDR1 and CDR2 from the germline V gene are SGHVS and FQNEAQ. CDR3 nucleotide sequence: TGTGCCAGCAGCGCAGCCGGGGAGACCCAGTACTTC. Translated: CASSAAGETQYF.

The chain joins TRBV19 to TRBJ1-1, with a tentative D call TRBD1 (6 bases). The CDR3 runs to 15 residues. Germline V gene sequence: CDR1 LNHDA, CDR2 SQIVND (reference sequence). With 4 bases removed from V and 2 bases from J, the gap between germline ends came to 14 bases. CDR3 coding DNA: TGTGCCAGTAGTAACACAGGGCTAGATAACACTGAAGCTTTCTTT. Protein sequence: CASSNTGLDNTEAFF.

The chain has TRBV10-1 and TRBJ2-7; 7 positions agree with TRBD2. Germline V gene data show CDR1 as WNHNN and CDR2 as SYGVQD (reference sequence). The CDR3 runs 15 residues. The J segment lost 2 bases and the V segment lost 2 bases, leaving 6 bases of the junction unmatched. The CDR3 loop is CASSEGSGGAYEQYF. CDR3 nucleotide sequence: TGCGCCAGCAGTGAGGGTTCGGGAGGAGCCTACGAGCAGTACTTC.

Only a few counts were recorded for this clonotype. The chain links TRBV2 to TRBJ2-5; weak D call: TRBD2 (6 bases). Trimming took 6 bases from V and 5 from J, leaving 19 bases between them. CDR1 is SNHLY, CDR2 FYNNEI, per germline. CDR3 length equals 15 residues. The CDR3 protein is CASSSGSAGGETQYF. As DNA, the CDR3 is TGTGCCAGCAGCTCTGGTAGCGCTGGGGGGGAGACCCAGTACTTC.

J is TRBJ2-5 and V is TRBV12-3 or TRBV12-4; D might be TRBD1 or TRBD2, each matching 6 bases. CDR3 size: 14 residues. Trimming shortened V by 3 bases and J by 5 bases, and 13 bases separated the two germline ends. The CDR3 DNA follows: TGTGCCAGCAGTTTTCAGGGGAGGCTGGAGACCCAGTACTTC. Amino acid sequence: CASSFQGRLETQYF.

The chain links TRBV7-3 to TRBJ2-2; no clear D gene. The V end lost 0 bases, the J end lost 3 bases, and 17 bases lay between the germline ends. Germline loops: CDR1 SGHTA, CDR2 FQGTGA. The CDR3 sequence is 18 residues long. This CDR3 is CASSLTHGSPVYTGELFF. CDR3 coding DNA: TGTGCCAGCAGCTTAACCCACGGCAGCCCAGTGTACACCGGGGAGCTGTTTTTT.

This clonotype was seen a single time. V and J are TRBV5-1 and TRBJ1-3; no clear D. Trimming took off 0 bases at V and 0 bases at J, with 16 bases between the two ends. Germline CDR1 is SGHRS and CDR2 is YFSETQ. CDR3 length equals 18 residues. CDR3 nucleotide sequence: TGCGCCAGCAGCTTGGAGGTTGTGTCAGGAAGCTCTGGAAACACCATATATTTT. This gives the protein CASSLEVVSGSSGNTIYF.

The gene calls are TRBV10-2 and TRBJ2-3; D is unresolved. The V end was cut by 6 bases, the J end by 2 bases, with 6 bases between. The CDR3 loop spans 12 amino acids. Germline V gene data show CDR1 as WSHSY and CDR2 as SAAADI. CDR3 sequence reads: CASRDLTDTQYF. The CDR3 DNA sequence: TGCGCCAGCAGGGACCTCACAGATACGCAGTATTTT.